This TCR beta chain originates from a study of shared clonotypes between healthy human individuals. On this clone: Its antigen is undetermined.

Assay: immunoSEQ multiplex PCR; the TCRdb copy retains only in-frame clones and omits some. Seen here are some 2,100,000 clones, nearly 97% observed once, and the top ten hold roughly 0.13%. Broader study findings: Lower generation probabilities were found for non-shared clonotypes than for those shared by all four donors.

CDR3 length equals 14 residues. Trimming took off 5 bases at V and 1 base at J, with 11 bases between the two ends. Germline lookup yields CDR1 MDHEN and CDR2 SYDVKM. The V gene is TRBV28, the J gene TRBJ2-5; D ambiguous. Sequencing input: naive CD4+ T cells sorted from blood. Noted subset: CD45RA+ positively selected. This receptor was obtained from a man between 18 and 29 years old in good health. The DNA of the CDR3 is TGTGCCAGCAGTCAGCTACTCGCCCAAGAGACCCAGTACTTC. Protein sequence: CASSQLLAQETQYF.